Here is one T cell receptor beta chain with its context. Germline CDR1 and CDR2: SQVTM and ANQGSEA. V shed 4 bases, J shed 2 bases, and the junction held 8 bases outside the gene matches. The CDR3 length is 14 residues. Data came from immunoSEQ multiplex PCR; TCRdb stores just in-frame clones and leaves some out. The repertoire holds about 310,000 clones, with 80% to 90% as singletons. The entry originates in a study of blood T cell repertoires in COVID-19. The receptor was derived from a man aged 45-65 years with active or convalescent COVID-19. The J gene is TRBJ2-7, the V gene TRBV29-1, with TRBD1 matching over 7 bases. What was sequenced was peripheral blood. The chain's CDR3 is CSVARDRAPYEQYF. In DNA form, the CDR3 reads TGCAGCGTTGCGCGTGACAGGGCGCCCTACGAGCAGTACTTC.